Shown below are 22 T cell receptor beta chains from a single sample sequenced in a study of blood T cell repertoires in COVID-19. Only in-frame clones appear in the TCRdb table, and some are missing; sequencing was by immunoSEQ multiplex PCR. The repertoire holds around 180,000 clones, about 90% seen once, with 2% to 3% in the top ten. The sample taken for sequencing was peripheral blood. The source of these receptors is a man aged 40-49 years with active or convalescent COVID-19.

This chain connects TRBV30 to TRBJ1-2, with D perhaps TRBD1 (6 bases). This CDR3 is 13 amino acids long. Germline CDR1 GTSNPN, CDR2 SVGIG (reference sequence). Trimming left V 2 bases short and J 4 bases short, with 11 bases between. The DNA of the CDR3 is TGTGCCTGGAGTTCGGGGGGCCCCTATGGCTACACCTTC. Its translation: CAWSSGGPYGYTF.

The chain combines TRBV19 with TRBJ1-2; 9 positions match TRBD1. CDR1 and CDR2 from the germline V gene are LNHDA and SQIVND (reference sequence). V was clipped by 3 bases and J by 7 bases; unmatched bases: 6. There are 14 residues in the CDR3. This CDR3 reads CASSMGQGMFGYTF. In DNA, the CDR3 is TGTGCCAGTAGTATGGGACAGGGAATGTTTGGCTACACCTTC.

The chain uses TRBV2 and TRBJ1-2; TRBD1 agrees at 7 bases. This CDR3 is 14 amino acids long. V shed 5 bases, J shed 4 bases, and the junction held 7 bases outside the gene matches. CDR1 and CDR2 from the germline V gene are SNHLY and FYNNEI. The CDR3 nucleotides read TGTGCCAGCAGTAAAACAGGGGTCGCCTATGGCTACACCTTC. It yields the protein CASSKTGVAYGYTF.

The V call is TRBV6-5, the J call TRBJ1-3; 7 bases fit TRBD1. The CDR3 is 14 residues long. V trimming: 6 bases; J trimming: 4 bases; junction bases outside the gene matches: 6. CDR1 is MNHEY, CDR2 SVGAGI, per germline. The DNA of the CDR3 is TGTGCCAGCAGGGCCGGGACAGTCGGAAACACCATATATTTT. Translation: CASRAGTVGNTIYF.

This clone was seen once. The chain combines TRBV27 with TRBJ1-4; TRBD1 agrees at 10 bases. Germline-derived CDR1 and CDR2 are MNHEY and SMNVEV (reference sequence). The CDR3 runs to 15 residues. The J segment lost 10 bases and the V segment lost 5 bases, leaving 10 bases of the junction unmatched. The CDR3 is CASSPTGGGLRKLFF. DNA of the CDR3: TGTGCCAGCAGTCCGACAGGGGGCGGCCTGAGAAAACTGTTTTTT.

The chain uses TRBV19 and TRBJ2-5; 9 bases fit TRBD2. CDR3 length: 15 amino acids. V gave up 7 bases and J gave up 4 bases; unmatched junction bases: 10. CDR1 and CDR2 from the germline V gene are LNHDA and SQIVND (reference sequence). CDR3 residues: CASKDSGGPRETQYF. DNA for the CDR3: TGTGCCAGTAAAGATAGCGGGGGTCCCCGAGAGACCCAGTACTTC. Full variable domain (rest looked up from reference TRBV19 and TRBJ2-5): DGGITQSPKYLFRKEGQNVTLSCEQNLNHDAMYWYRQDPGQGLRLIYYSQIVNDFQKGDIAEGYSVSREKKESFPLTVTSAQKNPTAFYLCASKDSGGPRETQYFGPGTRLLVL.

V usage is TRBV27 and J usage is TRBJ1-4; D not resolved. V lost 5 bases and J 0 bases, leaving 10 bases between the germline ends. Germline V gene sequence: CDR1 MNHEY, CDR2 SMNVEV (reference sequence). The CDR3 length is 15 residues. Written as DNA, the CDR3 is TGTGCCAGCAGTAAACGACAACCAACTAATGAAAAACTGTTTTTT. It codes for CASSKRQPTNEKLFF.

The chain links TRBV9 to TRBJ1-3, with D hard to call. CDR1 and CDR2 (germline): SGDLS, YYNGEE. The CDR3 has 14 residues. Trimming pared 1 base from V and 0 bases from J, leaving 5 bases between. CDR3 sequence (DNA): TGTGCCAGCAGCGTACAGGACTCTGGAAACACCATATATTTT. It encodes CASSVQDSGNTIYF.

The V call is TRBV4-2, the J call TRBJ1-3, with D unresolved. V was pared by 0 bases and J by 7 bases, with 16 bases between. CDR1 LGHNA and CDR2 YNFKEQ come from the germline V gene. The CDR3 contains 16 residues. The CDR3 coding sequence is TGTGCCAGCAGCCAAGATCCTTGGCAGGTCGGCAACACCATATATTTT. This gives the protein CASSQDPWQVGNTIYF.

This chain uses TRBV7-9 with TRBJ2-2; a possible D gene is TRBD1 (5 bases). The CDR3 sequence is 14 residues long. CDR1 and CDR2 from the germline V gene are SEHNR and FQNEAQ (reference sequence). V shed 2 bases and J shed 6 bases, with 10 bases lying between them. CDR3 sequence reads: CASSLSGKAGELFF. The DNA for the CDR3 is TGTGCCAGCAGCTTATCAGGGAAGGCCGGGGAGCTGTTTTTT. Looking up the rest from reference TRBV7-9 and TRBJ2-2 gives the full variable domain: DTGVSQNPRHKITKRGQNVTFRCDPISEHNRLYWYRQTLGQGPEFLTYFQNEAQLEKSRLLSDRFSAERPKGSFSTLEIQRTEQGDSAMYLCASSLSGKAGELFFGEGSRLTVL.

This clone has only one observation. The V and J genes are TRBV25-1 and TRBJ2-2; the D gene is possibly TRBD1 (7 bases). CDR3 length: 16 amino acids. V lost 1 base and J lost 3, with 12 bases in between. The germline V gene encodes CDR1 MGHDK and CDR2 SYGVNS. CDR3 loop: CASSESRRGDTGELFF. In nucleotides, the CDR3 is TGTGCCAGCAGTGAATCCCGCAGGGGGGACACCGGGGAGCTGTTTTTT.

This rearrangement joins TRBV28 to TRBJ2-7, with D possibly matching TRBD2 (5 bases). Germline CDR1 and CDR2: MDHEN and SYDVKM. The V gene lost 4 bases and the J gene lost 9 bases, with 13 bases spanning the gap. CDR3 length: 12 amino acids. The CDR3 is CASSSTGLVQYF. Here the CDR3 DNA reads TGTGCCAGCAGTTCGACGGGGTTAGTGCAGTACTTC.

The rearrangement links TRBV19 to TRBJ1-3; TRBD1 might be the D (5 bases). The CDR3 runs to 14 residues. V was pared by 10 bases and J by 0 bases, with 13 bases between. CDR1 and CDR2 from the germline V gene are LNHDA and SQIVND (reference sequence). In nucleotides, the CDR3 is TGTGCCACCTCCCCGACAGACTCTGGAAACACCATATATTTT. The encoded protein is CATSPTDSGNTIYF.

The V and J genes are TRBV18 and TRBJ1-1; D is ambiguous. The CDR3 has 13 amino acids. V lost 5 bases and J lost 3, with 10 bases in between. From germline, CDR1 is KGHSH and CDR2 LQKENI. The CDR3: CASSALRDTEAFF. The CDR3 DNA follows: TGTGCCAGCTCAGCCCTCCGGGACACTGAAGCTTTCTTT. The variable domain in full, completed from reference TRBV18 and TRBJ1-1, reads NAGVMQNPRHLVRRRGQEARLRCSPMKGHSHVYWYRQLPEEGLKFMVYLQKENIIDESGMPKERFSAEFPKEGPSILRIQQVVRGDSAAYFCASSALRDTEAFFGQGTRLTVV.

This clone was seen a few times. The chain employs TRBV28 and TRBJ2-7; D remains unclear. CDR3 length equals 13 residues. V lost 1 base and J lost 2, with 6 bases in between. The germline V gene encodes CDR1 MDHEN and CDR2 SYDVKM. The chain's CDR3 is CASSLSRAYEQYF. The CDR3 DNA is TGTGCCAGCAGTTTATCCCGAGCCTACGAGCAGTACTTC.

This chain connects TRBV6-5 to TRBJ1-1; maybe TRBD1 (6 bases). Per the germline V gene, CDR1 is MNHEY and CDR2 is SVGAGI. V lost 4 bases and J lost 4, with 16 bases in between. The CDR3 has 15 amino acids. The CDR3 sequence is CASSSGRGAGTEAFF. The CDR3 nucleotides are TGTGCCAGCAGTTCGGGGAGGGGGGCCGGCACTGAAGCTTTCTTT.

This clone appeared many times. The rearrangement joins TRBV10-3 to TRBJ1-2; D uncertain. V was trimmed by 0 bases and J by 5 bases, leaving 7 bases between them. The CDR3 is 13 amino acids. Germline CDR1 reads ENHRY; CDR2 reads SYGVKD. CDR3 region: CAISESSSYGYTF. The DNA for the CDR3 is TGTGCCATCAGTGAGTCGTCCTCTTATGGCTACACCTTC.

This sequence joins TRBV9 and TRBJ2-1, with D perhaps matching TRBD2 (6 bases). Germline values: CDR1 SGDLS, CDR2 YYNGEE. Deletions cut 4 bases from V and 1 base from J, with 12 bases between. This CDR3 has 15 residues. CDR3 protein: CASSSGAGSYNEQFF. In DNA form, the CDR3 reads TGTGCCAGCAGCTCGGGAGCGGGTTCCTACAATGAGCAGTTCTTC.

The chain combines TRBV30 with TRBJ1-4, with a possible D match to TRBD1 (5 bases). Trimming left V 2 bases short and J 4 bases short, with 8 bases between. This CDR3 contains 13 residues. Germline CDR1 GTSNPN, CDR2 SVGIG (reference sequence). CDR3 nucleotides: TGTGCCTGGAGTACAGGCCGTAATGAAAAACTGTTTTTT. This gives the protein CAWSTGRNEKLFF.

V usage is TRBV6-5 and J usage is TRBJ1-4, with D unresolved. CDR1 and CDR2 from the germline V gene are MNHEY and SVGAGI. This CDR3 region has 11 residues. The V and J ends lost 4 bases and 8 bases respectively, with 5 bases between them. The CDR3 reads CASSSHEKLFF. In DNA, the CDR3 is TGTGCCAGCAGTTCACACGAAAAACTGTTTTTT.

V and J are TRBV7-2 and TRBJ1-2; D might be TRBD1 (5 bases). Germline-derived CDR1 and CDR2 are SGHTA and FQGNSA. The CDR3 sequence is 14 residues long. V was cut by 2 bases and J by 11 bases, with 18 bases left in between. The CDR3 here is CASSLTSGGSGYTF. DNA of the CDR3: TGTGCCAGCAGCTTAACCTCGGGGGGGTCTGGTTACACCTTC.

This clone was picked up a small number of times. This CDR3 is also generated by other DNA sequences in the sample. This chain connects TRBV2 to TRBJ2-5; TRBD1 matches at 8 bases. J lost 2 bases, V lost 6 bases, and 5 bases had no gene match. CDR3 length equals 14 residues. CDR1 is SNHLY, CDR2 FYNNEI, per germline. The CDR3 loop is CASSPDRGQETQYF. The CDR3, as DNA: TGTGCCAGCAGCCCCGACAGGGGACAAGAGACCCAGTACTTC.